The 17 T cell receptor beta chains in this list originate from one sample, sequenced in a study of blood T cell repertoires in COVID-19. Assay used: immunoSEQ multiplex PCR; TCRdb lists only in-frame clones, some missing. The sample carries over 200,000 clones, 87% recorded once. The sequencing input was peripheral blood. These receptors were taken from a woman aged 50 to 60 with acute or convalescent COVID-19.

The CDR3 reads CASSDPSRVINQPQHF. The CDR3 coding sequence is TGTGCCAGCAGTGACCCCTCCAGGGTGATAAATCAGCCCCAGCATTTT. The chain is built from TRBV2 and TRBJ1-5, with D possibly being TRBD1 (5 bases). The germline V gene encodes CDR1 SNHLY and CDR2 FYNNEI. Trimming removed 3 bases at V and 4 bases at J, with 16 bases between. The CDR3 covers 16 residues. Based on the CDR3 plus reference TRBV2 and TRBJ1-5, the full variable domain is EPEVTQTPSHQVTQMGQEVILRCVPISNHLYFYWYRQILGQKVEFLVSFYNNEISEKSEIFDDQFSVERPDGSNFTLKIRSTKLEDSAMYFCASSDPSRVINQPQHFGDGTRLSIL.

This sequence joins TRBV30 and TRBJ2-7; 7 positions agree with TRBD1. CDR3 size: 12 residues. With V trimmed by 4 bases and J by 3 bases, 3 bases remained unmatched. Per germline, CDR1 GTSNPN and CDR2 SVGIG (reference sequence). CDR3 loop: CAWKDRNYEQYF. In DNA form, the CDR3 reads TGTGCCTGGAAGGACAGGAACTACGAGCAGTACTTC.

This chain uses TRBV11-1 with TRBJ2-7; D unresolved. Germline V gene lookup returns CDR1 SGHAT and CDR2 FQDESV (reference sequence). V gave up 4 bases and J gave up 5 bases, with 9 bases separating them. The CDR3 sequence is 12 residues long. The DNA of the CDR3 is TGTGCCAGCAGCTCCACAGAGCACGAGCAGTACTTC. The encoded protein is CASSSTEHEQYF.

The chain has TRBV9 and TRBJ2-1; 8 nucleotides match TRBD2. CDR1 and CDR2 (germline): SGDLS, YYNGEE. The CDR3 is 18 amino acids. V shed 0 bases, J shed 1 base, and the junction held 9 bases outside the gene matches. CDR3 in DNA: TGTGCCAGCAGCGTAGTCCCCAGCGGGAGTAATTCCTACAATGAGCAGTTCTTC. It encodes CASSVVPSGSNSYNEQFF.

This chain connects TRBV6-5 to TRBJ1-6; no clear D. Trimming took 0 bases from V and 0 from J, leaving 6 bases between them. In germline, CDR1 is MNHEY, CDR2 SVGAGI. This CDR3 region has 16 residues. This chain's CDR3 is CASSYSGSSYNSPLHF. The DNA of the CDR3 is TGTGCCAGCAGTTACTCGGGGAGCTCCTATAATTCACCCCTCCACTTT.

The V gene is TRBV9, the J gene TRBJ2-1; 10 nucleotides agree with TRBD1. The CDR3 length is 16 residues. The junction had 5 bases not matched to a gene; V was cut back by 0 bases and J by 5 bases. CDR1 is SGDLS, CDR2 YYNGEE, per germline. The CDR3 loop reads CASSVGDRGFDNEQFF. CDR3 sequence (DNA): TGTGCCAGCAGCGTAGGGGACAGGGGATTTGACAATGAGCAGTTCTTC. The whole variable domain, remainder taken from reference TRBV9 and TRBJ2-1, is DSGVTQTPKHLITATGQRVTLRCSPRSGDLSVYWYQQSLDQGLQFLIQYYNGEERAKGNILERFSAQQFPDLHSELNLSSLELGDSALYFCASSVGDRGFDNEQFFGPGTRLTVL.

This clone was observed a handful of times. The rearrangement uses TRBV27 and TRBJ1-5; D remains ambiguous. CDR1 and CDR2 (germline): MNHEY, SMNVEV (reference sequence). Deletions cut 8 bases from V and 4 bases from J, with 9 bases between. The CDR3 totals 12 residues. The CDR3 coding sequence is TGTGCCAGCGGGCGGGGAAATCAGCCCCAGCATTTT. Its translation: CASGRGNQPQHF.

The chain has TRBV7-2 and TRBJ2-7; TRBD1 might be the D (6 bases). The CDR3 contains 13 residues. The V gene lost 1 base and the J gene lost 9 bases, with 13 bases spanning the gap. Germline CDR1 reads SGHTA; CDR2 reads FQGNSA. The DNA of the CDR3 is TGTGCCAGCAGCTTAGAAGGGGGTCGGATGCAGTACTTC. Protein sequence: CASSLEGGRMQYF.

This clone has only one observation. V is TRBV6-4 and J is TRBJ1-2; the match to TRBD1 covers 10 bases. Germline V gene sequence: CDR1 MRHNA, CDR2 SNTAGT. Trimming at V came to 3 bases and at J to 3 bases, leaving 10 bases not matched to a gene. The CDR3 loop spans 17 amino acids. The CDR3 region is CASSESFIGTGDYGYTF. The CDR3 region has the DNA TGTGCCAGCAGTGAGAGTTTCATTGGGACAGGGGACTATGGCTACACCTTC.

This clone has just a few counts. This chain links TRBV28 with TRBJ2-7; TRBD1 agrees at 7 bases. This CDR3 has 15 amino acids. The germline V gene encodes CDR1 MDHEN and CDR2 SYDVKM. V lost 4 bases, J lost 2 bases, and 8 bases stayed unmatched. In DNA form, the CDR3 reads TGTGCCAGCAGTTCGACAGGGATTGGGACCTACGAGCAGTACTTC. As protein: CASSSTGIGTYEQYF.

This chain connects TRBV9 to TRBJ2-7; 8 nucleotides match TRBD1. In germline, CDR1 is SGDLS, CDR2 YYNGEE. With V trimmed by 2 bases and J by 2 bases, 6 bases remained unmatched. The CDR3 contains 15 residues. CDR3 in DNA: TGTGCCAGCAGCGTCGGACAGGGCGCAACCTACGAGCAGTACTTC. Amino acids: CASSVGQGATYEQYF.

The chain recombines TRBV18 with TRBJ2-1; TRBD1 might be the D (5 bases). The V and J ends lost 1 base and 3 bases respectively, with 7 bases between them. The CDR3 is 14 residues long. CDR1 and CDR2 from the germline V gene are KGHSH and LQKENI. The CDR3 protein is CASSPQGHYNEQFF. As DNA, the CDR3 is TGTGCCAGCTCACCACAAGGACACTACAATGAGCAGTTCTTC.

The V call is TRBV28, the J call TRBJ2-7; D may be TRBD2 (5 bases). Per germline, CDR1 MDHEN and CDR2 SYDVKM. This CDR3 has 16 amino acids. Trimming removed 4 bases at V and 1 base at J, with 17 bases between. The DNA of the CDR3 is TGTGCCAGCAGTTACCCACTAGGGCTTAAATCCTACGAGCAGTACTTC. Translated, it gives CASSYPLGLKSYEQYF.

Here the CDR3 DNA reads TGTGCCAGCAGCCTAAATTCAGGGAACTCGCCCCTCCACTTT. It codes for CASSLNSGNSPLHF. The chain combines TRBV3-1 (or the pseudogene TRBV3-2) with TRBJ1-6, with D possibly TRBD1 on 5 matching bases. The CDR3 is made up of 14 amino acids. With 4 bases removed from V and 13 bases from J, the gap between germline ends came to 17 bases. Germline CDR1 and CDR2: LGHDT and YNNKEL (reference sequence).

The V call is TRBV28, the J call TRBJ1-4; possibly TRBD1 for D (6 bases). CDR1 MDHEN and CDR2 SYDVKM come from the germline V gene. With 4 bases removed from V and 0 bases from J, the gap between germline ends came to 15 bases. CDR3 length equals 17 residues. CDR3 in DNA: TGTGCCAGCAGTTCCTGGGGGGGCAGTTCAACTAATGAAAAACTGTTTTTT. This gives the protein CASSSWGGSSTNEKLFF.

The chain couples TRBV7-6 to TRBJ2-1; TRBD2 matches 13 bases. Germline CDR1 SGHVS, CDR2 FNYEAQ. This CDR3 has 18 residues. The V and J ends lost 0 bases and 8 bases, in that order; junction bases with no gene match: 10. CDR3 amino acids: CASSLAPGLAGSGDEQFF. CDR3 bases: TGTGCCAGCAGCTTAGCCCCGGGACTAGCGGGAAGTGGGGATGAGCAGTTCTTC.

This rearrangement joins TRBV19 to TRBJ2-7; 7 nucleotides agree with TRBD2. The CDR3 is made up of 16 amino acids. Germline V gives CDR1 LNHDA, CDR2 SQIVND (reference sequence). V trimming: 1 base; J trimming: 2 bases; junction bases outside the gene matches: 8. The chain's CDR3 is CASSIAGGRRPYEQYF. The DNA of the CDR3 is TGTGCCAGTAGTATAGCGGGAGGCCGCCGACCCTACGAGCAGTACTTC.